The rows below give T cell receptor beta chains drawn from one sample of a study of cytomegalovirus exposure and HLA in healthy donors. The method was immunoSEQ multiplex PCR; TCRdb's version includes in-frame clones alone and lacks a portion of them. Among hundreds of thousands of clones listed, 70% to 85% were seen once. Input material: PBMCs. The receptor source for this set is a woman aged 55-69 years in good health and CMV-seropositive. Both conserved end residues are part of each CDR3. D genes are given only for firm matches. Size is omitted from some rows. Given values are once, few, many or a class for expanded clones.

j_call clone_size v_call d_call cdr3_nt cdr3_aa
TRBJ2-7 - TRBV10-1 TRBD1 TGCGCCAGCAGTAGGGACAGGGCCGGCTTGGAGCAGTACTTC CASSRDRAGLEQYF
TRBJ1-1 - TRBV5-1 TRBD1 TGCGCCAGCAGCCCTGTGGGGACAGGGAGAACAAGGGGGAACACTGAAGCTTTCTTT CASSPVGTGRTRGNTEAFF
TRBJ1-5 few TRBV18 - TGTGCCAGCTCACCCTCAGGGGATCAGCCCCAGCATTTT CASSPSGDQPQHF
TRBJ2-5 - TRBV14 TRBD2 TGTGCCAGCAGCCACCAAAAAGGGAGACTAGCGGGAGTATACGAGACCCAGTACTTC CASSHQKGRLAGVYETQYF
TRBJ2-5 - TRBV9 TRBD2 TGTGCCAGCAGCGCTACTAGCGGACCCTCGATAGGGGAGACCCAGTACTTC CASSATSGPSIGETQYF
TRBJ1-2 - TRBV19 TRBD1 TGTGCCAGTAGGACCCAGGGGGACTATGGCTACACCTTC CASRTQGDYGYTF
TRBJ2-5 - TRBV7-2 TRBD2 TGTGCCAGCAGCCCATATAGCGGGGAAGAGACCCAGTACTTC CASSPYSGEETQYF
TRBJ2-7 - TRBV2 - TGTGCCAGCAAGGGGGGGGTGGACTACGAGCAGTACTTC CASKGGVDYEQYF
TRBJ2-5 - TRBV15 TRBD2 TGTGCCACCAGCAGTAGCGGGGGGGCAGAGACCCAGTACTTC CATSSSGGAETQYF
TRBJ1-1 - TRBV4-3 - TGCGCCAGCAGCCAAGAGGGGGGAGGGATGGCTTTCTTT CASSQEGGGMAFF
TRBJ1-2 few TRBV30 - TGTGCCTGGAGTCAAGGAGCGGACTACACCTTC CAWSQGADYTF
TRBJ1-2 few TRBV5-1 - TGCGCCAGCAGCTTGGGTCCAGGGAGGGGTGACTATGGCTACACCTTC CASSLGPGRGDYGYTF
TRBJ1-1 - TRBV6-1 TRBD1 TGTGCCAGCAGTCCGGACAGGGGGTTTGAAGCTTTCTTT CASSPDRGFEAFF
TRBJ1-1 - TRBV7-3 - TGTGCCAGCAGCCTATACGGGGGTAACACTGAAGCTTTCTTT CASSLYGGNTEAFF
TRBJ1-2 few TRBV5-1 - TGCGCCAGCAGCACAACAGCAGCAGGGCGGAGCGGCTACACCTTC CASSTTAAGRSGYTF
TRBJ1-1 - TRBV7-9 - TGTGCAGCCCGACAGATGAACACTGAAGCTTTCTTT CAARQMNTEAFF
TRBJ2-1 - TRBV2 TRBD1 TGTGCCAGCACCGGACAGGGGGCCAATGAGCAGTTCTTC CASTGQGANEQFF
TRBJ1-2 - TRBV7-2 - TGTGCCAGCAGCGTCTCCTTAACTAACTATGGCTACACCTTC CASSVSLTNYGYTF
TRBJ2-5 once TRBV6-6 - TGTGCCAGCAGCCTACAAGGGACAGCGGGAGAGACCCAGTACTTC CASSLQGTAGETQYF
TRBJ1-2 few TRBV18 - TGTGCCAGCTCACTGGGTATCACTACTACAACTTCAAACTATGGCTACACCTTC CASSLGITTTTSNYGYTF
TRBJ1-2 - TRBV23-1 - TGCGCCAGCAGTCAATTAAGTTCAGTTAACTATGGCTACACCTTC CASSQLSSVNYGYTF
TRBJ2-7 - TRBV18 TRBD2 TGTGCCAGCTCACCGGACGGGAGGGGGGTTAACGAGCAGTACTTC CASSPDGRGVNEQYF
TRBJ2-7 - TRBV18 TRBD1 TGTGCCAGCTCGGCTTACCGGGACAGGGCCTACGAGCAGTACTTC CASSAYRDRAYEQYF
TRBJ1-1 - TRBV28 TRBD1 TGTGCCAGCAGTTTAACAGGGGGCGCCGGGGACACTGAAGCTTTCTTT CASSLTGGAGDTEAFF
TRBJ2-7 - TRBV7-2 TRBD2 TGTGCCAGCAGCTGGGGCGGCGGGAGGGCGGGAGAGCAGTACTTC CASSWGGGRAGEQYF
TRBJ2-2 - TRBV18 - TGTGCCAGCTCACCACCGTCGCGAGGCTATTACACCGGGGAGCTGTTTTTT CASSPPSRGYYTGELFF
TRBJ1-2 - TRBV9 TRBD1 TGTGCCAGCAGCCTATCCGGGACAGGGATAAACTATGGCTACACCTTC CASSLSGTGINYGYTF
TRBJ1-1 - TRBV14 TRBD1 TGTGCCAGCAGACGCGGACAGGGGAACACTGAAGCTTTCTTT CASRRGQGNTEAFF
TRBJ2-7 once TRBV29-1 TRBD2 TGCAGCGTTGGGCTAGCGGGAGGCGGGGAGCAGTACTTC CSVGLAGGGEQYF
TRBJ1-1 - TRBV10-3 - TGTGCCATCAGTGAACCGACAGCCGGGGGGAAAGCTTTCTTT CAISEPTAGGKAFF
TRBJ1-1 once TRBV29-1 TRBD1 TGCAGCGTCCCAACCTCTGGACAGGGGGCACGGACTGAAGCTTTCTTT CSVPTSGQGARTEAFF
TRBJ1-2 - TRBV4-1 - TGCGCCAGCAGCCGAAACACGCGGGAGGATGGCTACACCTTC CASSRNTREDGYTF
TRBJ1-1 once TRBV9 TRBD1 TGTGCCAGCAGCGAACAGGGGCAGAACACTGAAGCTTTCTTT CASSEQGQNTEAFF
TRBJ2-2 - TRBV5-4 TRBD1 TGTGCCAGCAGCCGCCAGGGGGCGTCGTCCGGGGAGCTGTTTTTT CASSRQGASSGELFF
TRBJ2-1 - TRBV5-6 - TGTGCCAGCAGCTTTACGGTTCCCTACAATGAGCAGTTCTTC CASSFTVPYNEQFF
TRBJ2-7 - TRBV19 - TGTGCCAGTAGTGGCGGGGCAGGGGGCTACGAGCAGTACTTC CASSGGAGGYEQYF
TRBJ2-1 - TRBV5-1 TRBD2 TGCGCCAGCAGCAGAGTAGCGGGGGGCGTCTACAATGAGCAGTTCTTC CASSRVAGGVYNEQFF
TRBJ1-1 once TRBV11-2 - TGTGCCAGCAGCTTAGTGCGAGGGTACACTGAAGCTTTCTTT CASSLVRGYTEAFF
TRBJ2-1 - TRBV11-3 TRBD2 TGTGCCAGCAGCTTGACTAGCGGGAGGGGAGATGAGCAGTTCTTC CASSLTSGRGDEQFF